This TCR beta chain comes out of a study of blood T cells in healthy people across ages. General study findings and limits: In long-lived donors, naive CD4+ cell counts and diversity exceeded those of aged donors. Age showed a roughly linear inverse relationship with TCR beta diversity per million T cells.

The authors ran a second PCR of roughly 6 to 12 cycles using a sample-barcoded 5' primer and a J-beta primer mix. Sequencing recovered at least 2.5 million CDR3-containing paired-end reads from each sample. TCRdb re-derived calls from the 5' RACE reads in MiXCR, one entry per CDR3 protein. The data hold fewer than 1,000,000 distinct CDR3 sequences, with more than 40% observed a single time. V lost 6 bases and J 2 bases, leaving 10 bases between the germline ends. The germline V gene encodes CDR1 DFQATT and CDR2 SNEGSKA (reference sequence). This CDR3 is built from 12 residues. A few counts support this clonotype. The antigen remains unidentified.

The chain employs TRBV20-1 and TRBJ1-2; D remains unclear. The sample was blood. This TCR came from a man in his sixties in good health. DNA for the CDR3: TGCAGTGCGGGCTTGGGAAACTATGGCTACACCTTC. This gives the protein CSAGLGNYGYTF.